This T cell receptor (beta chain) originates from a study of human T cells and chemical hapten exposure. Study-wide context: Chiefly women, the patients showed alopecia areata, totalis or universalis. Notes on the study in general: Donors were affected by alopecia, so their immune reaction might vary from that of healthy individuals.

The junction had 7 bases not matched to a gene; V was cut back by 3 bases and J by 6 bases. This CDR3 has 16 residues. The germline gives CDR1 MNHEY, CDR2 SVGAGI. This clonotype was seen more than once but under ten times. Antigen specificity is unknown. TCRdb ran MiXCR on the RACE reads and lists one entry per CDR3 protein. Counted here are some 42,000 distinct CDR3 sequences, just under 9% occurring once; the ten biggest clones make up roughly 15%. The time point here: patch test 2, 6 weeks after DPC sensitization. Treatment indicated: therapeutic diphenylcyclopropenone sensitization with weekly scalp DPC. Staff drew blood before applying each patch test.

V and J are TRBV6-5 and TRBJ2-3; 12 bases agree with TRBD2. The sequence derives from a woman aged 35 to 49 with alopecia areata. Some clones in this sample may be carry-over from other donors' samples. Sequenced here: whole blood, sampled in connection with sensitization to the hapten diphenylcyclopropenone (DPC). The chain's CDR3 is CASSYRGTSGWDTQYF. The CDR3 nucleotides read TGTGCCAGCAGTTATCGCGGGACTAGCGGGTGGGATACGCAGTATTTT.